A selection of T cell receptor beta chains follows, all from one sample in a study of blood T cell repertoires in COVID-19. Some clones are missing from TCRdb's copy, which holds only in-frame ones; the method was immunoSEQ multiplex PCR. The data contain some 170,000 clones, over 65% of them singletons. The sequenced sample was peripheral blood. All receptors come from a man between 60 and 75 years old with acute or convalescent COVID-19. Both conserved end residues are trimmed from each CDR3. A D gene is named only where the DNA matches it firmly.

>.|TRBV24-1|TRBJ2-3
ATSRDSGTDTQY
>.|TRBV2|TRBJ1-1
ASTKNDQGTEAF
>TRBD2|TRBV5-1|TRBJ2-3
ASAEQGLAGDTQY
>TRBD1|TRBV6-5|TRBJ2-7
ASSYDTGANYEQY
>TRBD2|TRBV9|TRBJ2-1
ASSHRGLAGGLAYNEQF
>.|TRBV19|TRBJ2-2
ATRGEERWELF
>.|TRBV5-6|TRBJ1-5
ASSFGGFGQPQH
>TRBD2|TRBV4-1|TRBJ2-5
ASSQGTSGGEETQY
>TRBD1|TRBV10-3|TRBJ2-1
AISPGQGLSNEQF
>.|TRBV18|TRBJ2-1
ASSQGGTVLNEQF
>.|TRBV29-1|TRBJ2-7
SASLRQYEQY
>TRBD2|TRBV30|TRBJ2-5
AWKRDYETQY
>TRBD2|TRBV7-9|TRBJ2-5
ASSLLEKPSGGPTQY
>TRBD2|TRBV29-1|TRBJ2-3
SVCRLAGGQGDTQY
>.|TRBV19|TRBJ2-1
ASSMSSYEQF
>.|TRBV11-3|TRBJ1-3
ASSFPRDGEENTIY
>TRBD1|TRBV19|TRBJ2-5
ASSPGQGRETQY
>TRBD1|TRBV5-4|TRBJ2-7
ASGEGSGGSYEQY
>TRBD1|TRBV4-1|TRBJ2-1
ASSGRGTGYNEQF
>TRBD1|TRBV16|TRBJ2-7
ASSHGQGSSYEQY
>.|TRBV7-6|TRBJ2-5
ASSPRTLQETQY
>TRBD1|TRBV25-1|TRBJ2-5
ASSEDREETQY
>TRBD1|TRBV3-1/TRBV3-2|TRBJ1-1
ASSLGQGALNTEAF
>.|TRBV27|TRBJ2-6
ASSSPRGGANVLT
>.|TRBV18|TRBJ1-1
ASSPLRGTEAF
>.|TRBV7-6|TRBJ1-1
ASSSGDMNTEAF
>.|TRBV18|TRBJ1-2
ASSPGRQQKYGYT
>TRBD1|TRBV2|TRBJ2-1
ASNEGASYNEQF